This T cell receptor (beta chain) was identified in a study of blood T cell repertoires in COVID-19. Generated by immunoSEQ multiplex PCR, the TCRdb table keeps only in-frame clones and is missing some. The sample contains fewer than 85,000 clones, roughly 76% of which appear only once. Germline V gene lookup returns CDR1 LGHNA and CDR2 YSLEER. The CDR3 totals 14 residues. V lost 1 base to trimming and J lost 6 bases, with 13 bases between them. In its sample, this clone was seen a few times. Sequenced input: peripheral blood. The chain couples TRBV4-3 to TRBJ2-7; D is possibly TRBD2 (5 bases). This sequence was found in a woman of 80 years or more with active or convalescent COVID-19. The CDR3, as DNA: TGCGCCAGCAGCCAAGTTTGGGAGAAAAGCGAGCAGTACTTC. Its protein is CASSQVWEKSEQYF.